The clone carrying this T cell receptor beta chain appeared many times. Looked up from germline, CDR1 is MDHEN and CDR2 is SYDVKM. This CDR3 is 14 amino acids long. Trimming at V came to 4 bases and at J to 2 bases, leaving 5 bases not matched to a gene. Over 18 months, lack of ophthalmopathy progression marked Graves' hyperthyroidism as stable. This record comes from a study of T cells in Graves' hyperthyroidism and ophthalmopathy. Regions amplified from RNA transcripts were the TCR beta CDR3 regions. HTBI primers were employed in a first-round RT-PCR of the TCR CDR3. MiXCR, applied by TCRdb to the multiplex PCR reads, yields one record per CDR3 protein. The data show 550,000 to 800,000 distinct CDR3 sequences, less than 20% seen once.

The chain uses TRBV28 and TRBJ2-7; TRBD2 matches 7 bases. The sequence was collected from a man aged 18-30 years with Graves' hyperthyroidism. The sequenced sample consisted of blood. CDR3 in amino acids: CASSSPSGTYEQYF. CDR3 sequence (DNA): TGTGCCAGCAGTTCGCCCAGCGGGACCTACGAGCAGTACTTC. Drawing the rest from reference TRBV28 and TRBJ2-7, the complete variable domain is DVKVTQSSRYLVKRTGEKVFLECVQDMDHENMFWYRQDPGLGLRLIYFSYDVKMKEKGDIPEGYSVSREKKERFSLILESASTNQTSMYLCASSSPSGTYEQYFGPGTRLTVT.